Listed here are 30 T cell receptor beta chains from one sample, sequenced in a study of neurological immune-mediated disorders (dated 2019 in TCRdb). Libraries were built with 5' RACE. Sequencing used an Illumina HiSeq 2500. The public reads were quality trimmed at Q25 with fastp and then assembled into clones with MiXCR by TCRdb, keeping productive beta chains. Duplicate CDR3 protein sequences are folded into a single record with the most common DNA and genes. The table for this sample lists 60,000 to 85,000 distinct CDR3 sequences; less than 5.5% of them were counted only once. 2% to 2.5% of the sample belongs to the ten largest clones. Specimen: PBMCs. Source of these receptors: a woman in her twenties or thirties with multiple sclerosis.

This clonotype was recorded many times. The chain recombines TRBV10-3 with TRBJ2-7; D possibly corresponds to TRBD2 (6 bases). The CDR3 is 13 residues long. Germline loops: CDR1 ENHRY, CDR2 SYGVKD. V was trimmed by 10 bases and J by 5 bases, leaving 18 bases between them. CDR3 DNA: TGTGCCACCAGGGTTGGGGGGTTCGACGAGCAGTACTTC. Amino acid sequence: CATRVGGFDEQYF.

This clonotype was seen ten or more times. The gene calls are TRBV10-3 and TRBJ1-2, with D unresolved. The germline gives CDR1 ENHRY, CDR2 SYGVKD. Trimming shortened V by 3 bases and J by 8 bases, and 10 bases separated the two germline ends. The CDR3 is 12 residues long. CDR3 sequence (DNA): TGTGCCATCAGTGACAGAGAAGGCGGCTACACCTTC. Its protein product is CAISDREGGYTF.

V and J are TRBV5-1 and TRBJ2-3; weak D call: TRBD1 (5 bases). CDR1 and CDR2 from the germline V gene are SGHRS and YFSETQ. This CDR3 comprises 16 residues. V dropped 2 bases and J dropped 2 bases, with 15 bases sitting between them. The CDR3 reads CASSFDSHLSTDTQYF. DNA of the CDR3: TGCGCCAGCAGCTTTGACAGTCACCTATCCACAGATACGCAGTATTTT. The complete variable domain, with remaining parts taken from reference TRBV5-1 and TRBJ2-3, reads KAGVTQTPRYLIKTRGQQVTLSCSPISGHRSVSWYQQTPGQGLQFLFEYFSETQRNKGNFPGRFSGRQFSNSRSEMNVSTLELGDSALYLCASSFDSHLSTDTQYFGPGTRLTVL.

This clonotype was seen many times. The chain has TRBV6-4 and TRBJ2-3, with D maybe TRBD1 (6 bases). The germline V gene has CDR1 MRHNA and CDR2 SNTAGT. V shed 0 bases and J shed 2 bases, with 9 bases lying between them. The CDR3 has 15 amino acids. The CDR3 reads CASSDSGTNTDTQYF. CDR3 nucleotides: TGTGCCAGCAGTGACTCGGGGACAAACACAGATACGCAGTATTTT.

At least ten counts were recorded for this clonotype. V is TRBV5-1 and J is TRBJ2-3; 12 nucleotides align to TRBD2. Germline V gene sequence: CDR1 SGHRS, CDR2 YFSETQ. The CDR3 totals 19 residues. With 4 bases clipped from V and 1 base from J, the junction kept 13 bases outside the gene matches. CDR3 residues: CASSILAGGPPSGTDTQYF. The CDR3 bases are TGCGCCAGCAGCATTCTAGCGGGGGGGCCTCCCTCCGGCACAGATACGCAGTATTTT.

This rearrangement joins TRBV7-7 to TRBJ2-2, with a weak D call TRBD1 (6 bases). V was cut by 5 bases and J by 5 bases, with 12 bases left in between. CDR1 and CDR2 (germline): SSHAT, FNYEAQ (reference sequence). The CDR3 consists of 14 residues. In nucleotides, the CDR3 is TGTGCCAGCAGCGCCGACAGGCGGACCGGGGAGCTGTTTTTT. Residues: CASSADRRTGELFF.

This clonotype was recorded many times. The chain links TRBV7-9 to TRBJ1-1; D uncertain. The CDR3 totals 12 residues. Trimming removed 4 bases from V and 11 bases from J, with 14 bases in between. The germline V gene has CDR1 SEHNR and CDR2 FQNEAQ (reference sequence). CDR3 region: CASSYSAQGAFF. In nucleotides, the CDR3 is TGTGCCAGCAGCTATAGCGCTCAAGGGGCTTTCTTT.

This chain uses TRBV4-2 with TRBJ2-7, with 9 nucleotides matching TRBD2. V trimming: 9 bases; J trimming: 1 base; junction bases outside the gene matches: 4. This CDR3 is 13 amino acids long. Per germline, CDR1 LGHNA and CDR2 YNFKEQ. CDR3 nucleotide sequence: TGTGCCAGTCGGACTAGCGATTCCTACGAGCAGTACTTC. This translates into CASRTSDSYEQYF.

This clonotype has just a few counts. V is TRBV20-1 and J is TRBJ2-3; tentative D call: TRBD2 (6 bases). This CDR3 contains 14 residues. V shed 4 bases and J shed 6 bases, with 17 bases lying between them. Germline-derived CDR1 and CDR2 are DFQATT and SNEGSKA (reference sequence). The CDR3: CSATLAAGGDTQYF. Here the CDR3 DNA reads TGCAGTGCTACGTTAGCGGCCGGTGGCGATACGCAGTATTTT.

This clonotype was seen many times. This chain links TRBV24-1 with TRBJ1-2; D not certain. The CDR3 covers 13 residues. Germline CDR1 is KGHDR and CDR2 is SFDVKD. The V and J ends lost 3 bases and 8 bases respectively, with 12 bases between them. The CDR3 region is CATSDAVAGGYTF. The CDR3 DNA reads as TGTGCCACCAGTGATGCGGTGGCGGGAGGCTACACCTTC.

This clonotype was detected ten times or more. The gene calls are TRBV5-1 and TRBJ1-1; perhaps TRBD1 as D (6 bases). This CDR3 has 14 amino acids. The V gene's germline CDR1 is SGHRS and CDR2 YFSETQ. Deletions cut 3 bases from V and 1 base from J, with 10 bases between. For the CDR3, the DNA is TGCGCCAGCAGCTATGACAGGAGGAACACTGAAGCTTTCTTT. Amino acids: CASSYDRRNTEAFF.

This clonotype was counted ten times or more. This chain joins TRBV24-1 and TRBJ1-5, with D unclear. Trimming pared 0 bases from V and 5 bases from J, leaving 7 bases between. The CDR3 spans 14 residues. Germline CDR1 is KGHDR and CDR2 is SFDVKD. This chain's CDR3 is CATSDLDTDQPQHF. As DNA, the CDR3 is TGTGCCACCAGTGATTTGGACACCGATCAGCCCCAGCATTTT.

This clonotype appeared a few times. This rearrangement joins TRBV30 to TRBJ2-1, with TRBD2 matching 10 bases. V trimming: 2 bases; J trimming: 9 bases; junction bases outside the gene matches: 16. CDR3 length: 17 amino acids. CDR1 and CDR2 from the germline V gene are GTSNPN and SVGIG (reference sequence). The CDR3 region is CAWSPSGTGLANSEQFF. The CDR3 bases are TGTGCCTGGAGTCCCTCCGGGACGGGACTAGCGAATAGTGAGCAGTTCTTC. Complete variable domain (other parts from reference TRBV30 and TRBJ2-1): SQTIHQWPATLVQPVGSPLSLECTVEGTSNPNLYWYRQAAGRGLQLLFYSVGIGQISSEVPQNLSASRPQDRQFILSSKKLLLSDSGFYLCAWSPSGTGLANSEQFFGPGTRLTVL.

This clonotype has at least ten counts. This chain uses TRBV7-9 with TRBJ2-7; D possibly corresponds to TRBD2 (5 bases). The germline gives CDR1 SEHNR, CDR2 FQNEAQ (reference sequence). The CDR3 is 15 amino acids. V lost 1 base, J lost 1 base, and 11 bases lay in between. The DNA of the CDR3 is TGTGCCAGCAGCTTAGAGGGAGTACTTTCCTACGAGCAGTACTTC. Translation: CASSLEGVLSYEQYF.

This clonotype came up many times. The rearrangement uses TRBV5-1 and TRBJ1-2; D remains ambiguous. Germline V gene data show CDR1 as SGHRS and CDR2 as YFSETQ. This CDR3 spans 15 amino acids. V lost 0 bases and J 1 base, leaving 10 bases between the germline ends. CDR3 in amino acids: CASSLEDGINYGYTF. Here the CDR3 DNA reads TGCGCCAGCAGCTTGGAGGACGGTATTAACTATGGCTACACCTTC.

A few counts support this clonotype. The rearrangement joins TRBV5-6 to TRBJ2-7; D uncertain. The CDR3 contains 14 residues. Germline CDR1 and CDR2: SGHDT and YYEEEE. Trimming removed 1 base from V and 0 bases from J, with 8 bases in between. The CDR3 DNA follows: TGTGCCAGCAGCTTGCTCGCAGGCTCCTACGAGCAGTACTTC. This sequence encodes CASSLLAGSYEQYF.

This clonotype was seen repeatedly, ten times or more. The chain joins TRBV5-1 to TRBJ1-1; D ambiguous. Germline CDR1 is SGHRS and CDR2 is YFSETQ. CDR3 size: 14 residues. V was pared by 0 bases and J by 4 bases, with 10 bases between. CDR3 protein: CASSLGTVFTEAFF. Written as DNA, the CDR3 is TGCGCCAGCAGCTTGGGGACGGTTTTCACTGAAGCTTTCTTT.

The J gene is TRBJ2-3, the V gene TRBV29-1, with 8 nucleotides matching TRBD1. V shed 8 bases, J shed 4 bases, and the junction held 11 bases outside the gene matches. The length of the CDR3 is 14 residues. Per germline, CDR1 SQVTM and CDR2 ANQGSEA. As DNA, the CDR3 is TGCAGCCAAAGACAGGGGTCTGAGGCAGATACGCAGTATTTT. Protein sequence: CSQRQGSEADTQYF.

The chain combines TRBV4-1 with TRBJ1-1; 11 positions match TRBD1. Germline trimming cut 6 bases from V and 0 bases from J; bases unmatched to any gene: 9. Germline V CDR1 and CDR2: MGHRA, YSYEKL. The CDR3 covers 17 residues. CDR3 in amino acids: CASRPGTGGKMNTEAFF. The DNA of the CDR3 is TGCGCCAGCAGGCCCGGGACAGGGGGTAAAATGAACACTGAAGCTTTCTTT.

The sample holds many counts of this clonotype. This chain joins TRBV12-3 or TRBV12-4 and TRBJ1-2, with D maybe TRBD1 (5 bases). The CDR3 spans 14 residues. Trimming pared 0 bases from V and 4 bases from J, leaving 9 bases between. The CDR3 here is CASSLAQGPYGYTF. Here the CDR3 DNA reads TGTGCCAGCAGTTTAGCGCAGGGCCCCTATGGCTACACCTTC.

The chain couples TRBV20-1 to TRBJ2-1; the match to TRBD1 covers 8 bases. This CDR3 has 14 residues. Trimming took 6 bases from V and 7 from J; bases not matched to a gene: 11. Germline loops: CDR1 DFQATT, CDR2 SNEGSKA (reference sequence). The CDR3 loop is CSAVDRNRGNEQFF. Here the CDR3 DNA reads TGCAGTGCCGTTGATAGGAACAGGGGGAATGAGCAGTTCTTC.

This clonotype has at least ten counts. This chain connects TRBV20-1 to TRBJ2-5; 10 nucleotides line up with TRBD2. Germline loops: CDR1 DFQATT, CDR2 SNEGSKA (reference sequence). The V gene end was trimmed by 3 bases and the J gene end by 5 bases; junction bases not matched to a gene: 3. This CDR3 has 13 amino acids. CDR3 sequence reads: CSASRSGGETQYF. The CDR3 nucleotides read TGCAGTGCTAGCCGTAGCGGGGGGGAGACCCAGTACTTC.

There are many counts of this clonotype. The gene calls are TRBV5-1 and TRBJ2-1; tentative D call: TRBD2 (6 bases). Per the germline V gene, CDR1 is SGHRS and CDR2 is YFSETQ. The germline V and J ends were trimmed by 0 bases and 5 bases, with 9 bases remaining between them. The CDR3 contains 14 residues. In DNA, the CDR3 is TGCGCCAGCAGCTTGGGGGGACTCGACAATGAGCAGTTCTTC. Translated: CASSLGGLDNEQFF.

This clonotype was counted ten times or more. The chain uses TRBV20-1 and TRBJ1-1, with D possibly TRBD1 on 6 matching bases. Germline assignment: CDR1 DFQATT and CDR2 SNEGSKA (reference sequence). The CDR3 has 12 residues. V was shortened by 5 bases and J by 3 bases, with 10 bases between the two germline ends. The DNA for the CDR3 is TGCAGTGCTGGGCAGGGGTACACTGAAGCTTTCTTT. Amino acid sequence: CSAGQGYTEAFF.

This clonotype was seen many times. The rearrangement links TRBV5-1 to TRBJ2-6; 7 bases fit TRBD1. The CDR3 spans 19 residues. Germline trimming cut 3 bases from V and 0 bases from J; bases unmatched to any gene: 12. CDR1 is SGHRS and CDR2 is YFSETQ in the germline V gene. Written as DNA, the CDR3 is TGCGCCAGCAGCTCCATCGGGACAGCTCAAAGCTCTGGGGCCAACGTCCTGACTTTC. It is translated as CASSSIGTAQSSGANVLTF. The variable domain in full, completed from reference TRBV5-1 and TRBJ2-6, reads KAGVTQTPRYLIKTRGQQVTLSCSPISGHRSVSWYQQTPGQGLQFLFEYFSETQRNKGNFPGRFSGRQFSNSRSEMNVSTLELGDSALYLCASSSIGTAQSSGANVLTFGAGSRLTVL.

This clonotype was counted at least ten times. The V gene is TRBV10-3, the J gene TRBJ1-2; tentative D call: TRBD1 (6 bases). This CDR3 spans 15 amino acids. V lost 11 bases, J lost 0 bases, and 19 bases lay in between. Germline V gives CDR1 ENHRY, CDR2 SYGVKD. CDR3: CASTGQLASNYGYTF. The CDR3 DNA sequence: TGTGCCTCGACAGGTCAGCTAGCCTCTAACTATGGCTACACCTTC.

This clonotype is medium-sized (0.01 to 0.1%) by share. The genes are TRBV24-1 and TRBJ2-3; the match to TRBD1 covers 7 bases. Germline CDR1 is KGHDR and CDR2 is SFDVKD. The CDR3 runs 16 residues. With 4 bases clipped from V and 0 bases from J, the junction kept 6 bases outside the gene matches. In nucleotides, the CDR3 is TGTGCCACCAGTGAACCGTGGGACAGTAGCACAGATACGCAGTATTTT. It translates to CATSEPWDSSTDTQYF.

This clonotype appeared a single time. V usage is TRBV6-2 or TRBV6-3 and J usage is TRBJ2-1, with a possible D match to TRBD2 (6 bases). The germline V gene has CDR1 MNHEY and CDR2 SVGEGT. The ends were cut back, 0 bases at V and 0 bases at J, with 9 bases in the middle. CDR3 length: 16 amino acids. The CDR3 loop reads CASSYSSGGSYNEQFF. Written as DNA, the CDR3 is TGTGCCAGCAGTTACTCTAGCGGAGGCTCCTACAATGAGCAGTTCTTC.

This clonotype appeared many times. CDR3 nucleotides: TGCGCCAGCAGCTTCCCACGAGAAGGGTCCGCCAAAAACATTCAGTACTTC. This translates into CASSFPREGSAKNIQYF. The chain links TRBV5-1 to TRBJ2-4; D not resolved. Trimming left V 2 bases short and J 1 base short, with 16 bases between. CDR1 and CDR2 (germline): SGHRS, YFSETQ. The CDR3 runs to 17 residues.

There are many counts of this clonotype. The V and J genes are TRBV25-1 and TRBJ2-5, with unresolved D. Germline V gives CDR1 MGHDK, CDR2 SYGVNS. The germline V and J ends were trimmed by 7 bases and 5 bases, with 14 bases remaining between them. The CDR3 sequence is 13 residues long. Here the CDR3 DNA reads TGTGCCAGCACCTCTGCCGGCCGGGAGACCCAGTACTTC. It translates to CASTSAGRETQYF. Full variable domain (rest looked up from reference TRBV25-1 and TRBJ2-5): EADIYQTPRYLVIGTGKKITLECSQTMGHDKMYWYQQDPGMELHLIHYSYGVNSTEKGDLSSESTVSRIRTEHFPLTLESARPSHTSQYLCASTSAGRETQYFGPGTRLLVL.